The rows below give T cell receptor beta chains drawn from one sample of a study of blood T cells in healthy people across ages. MiXCR was run by TCRdb on the 5' RACE reads, yielding one entry per CDR3 protein. The sample has hundreds of thousands of distinct CDR3 sequences, around 21% seen once. Material: blood. The source of these receptors is a man aged 70 or older in good health. Each CDR3 is given with its conserved first and last residue. The D gene is left open where the match is weak. The size of a clone is reported for some rows only, either as once, few or many, or as a class for expanded clones.

few	TRBV25-1	TRBJ2-2	15	TRBD1	TGTGCCAGCAGTGACCCCAGGGGGCCGGGCGGGGAGCTGTTTTTT	CASSDPRGPGGELFF
few	TRBV3-1	TRBJ2-5	13	NA	TGTGCCAGCAGCCGCATAAGTCGGGAGACCCAGTACTTC	CASSRISRETQYF
few	TRBV29-1	TRBJ2-7	13	TRBD1	TGCAGCGGGACAGGGCCTAATTCTCTCGAGCAGTACTTC	CSGTGPNSLEQYF
NA	TRBV27	TRBJ2-3	11	NA	TGTGCCAGCACTATTGGGGGTGCACAGTATTTT	CASTIGGAQYF
NA	TRBV24-1	TRBJ2-7	13	NA	TGTGCCACCAGTGATCAGACAGGATACGAGCAGTACTTC	CATSDQTGYEQYF
few	TRBV4-1	TRBJ2-1	16	TRBD2	TGCGCCAGCAGCCAAGGTGGTAGCGGGAGTTGGAATGAGCAGTTCTTC	CASSQGGSGSWNEQFF
few	TRBV6-4	TRBJ2-5	13	NA	TGTGCCAGCAGTCAGGACGATCAAGAGACCCAGTACTTC	CASSQDDQETQYF
NA	TRBV20-1	TRBJ2-7	14	NA	TGCAGTGCTAGACCCCGGGTCTCCGCCTACGAGCAGTACTTC	CSARPRVSAYEQYF
NA	TRBV20-1	TRBJ2-7	19	NA	TGCAGTGCTAGAGACGAGACCCGATTACACATGAGGGGCTCCTACGAGCAGTACTTC	CSARDETRLHMRGSYEQYF
few	TRBV27	TRBJ2-7	14	NA	TGTGCCAGCAGTAAGGGGGGGAACTACTACGAGCAGTACTTC	CASSKGGNYYEQYF
NA	TRBV6-2/TRBV6-3	TRBJ1-5	13	NA	TGTGCCAGCACCTTATTTAGCAATCAGCCCCAGCATTTT	CASTLFSNQPQHF
NA	TRBV6-1	TRBJ2-3	15	NA	TGTGCCAGCAGAAGCGGCCTAGCGATCACAGATACGCAGTATTTT	CASRSGLAITDTQYF
NA	TRBV7-3	TRBJ2-7	13	NA	TGTGCCAGCAGCCAGGACTGGAATTACGAGCAGTACTTC	CASSQDWNYEQYF
NA	TRBV10-3	TRBJ1-5	15	NA	TGTGCCATCAGTGGCGCAGGGCTAAGCAATCAGCCCCAGCATTTT	CAISGAGLSNQPQHF
few	TRBV20-1	TRBJ2-7	13	NA	TGCAGTGCTAGAGATCCTAGTTTCTACGAGCAGTACTTC	CSARDPSFYEQYF
NA	TRBV5-1	TRBJ2-5	15	TRBD1	TGCGCCAGCAGCTATCGGACAGGGGGCGTGGAGACCCAGTACTTC	CASSYRTGGVETQYF
few	TRBV9	TRBJ1-2	13	NA	TGTGCCAGCAGCGTACTCGGGGCCCATGGCTACACCTTC	CASSVLGAHGYTF
NA	TRBV6-1	TRBJ2-5	14	TRBD1	TGTGCCAGCACCAGGGGGCTCTATGAAGAGACCCAGTACTTC	CASTRGLYEETQYF
few	TRBV7-2	TRBJ1-6	14	TRBD1	TGTGCCAGCAGCTTCGGACAGGGTGGTTCACCCCTCCACTTT	CASSFGQGGSPLHF
NA	TRBV10-1	TRBJ2-3	14	NA	TGCGCCAGCAGTCGAAGGGACTGGGCAGATACGCAGTATTTT	CASSRRDWADTQYF
few	TRBV7-2	TRBJ2-3	15	NA	TGTGCCAGCAGCCCCGTAGGCGGGAGCACAGATACGCAGTATTTT	CASSPVGGSTDTQYF
NA	TRBV2	TRBJ2-7	13	NA	TGTGCCAGCAATGTGGGGCGCTTCTACGAGCGGTACTTC	CASNVGRFYERYF
few	TRBV3-1	TRBJ1-2	14	TRBD1	TGTGCCAGCAGCCAAAGGACAGGCTACTATGGCTACACCTTC	CASSQRTGYYGYTF
once	TRBV2	TRBJ2-1	15	TRBD2	TGTGCCAGCACTTTGGTTAGCGGGGCCTACAATGAGCAGTTCTTC	CASTLVSGAYNEQFF
NA	TRBV10-2	TRBJ1-5	13	NA	TGCGCCAGCAGTGACAGGGCCAATCGGCCCCAGCATTTT	CASSDRANRPQHF
few	TRBV28	TRBJ2-7	13	TRBD1	TGTGCCAGCAGTCCAGGGGGCGAGTACGAGCAGTACTTC	CASSPGGEYEQYF
NA	TRBV12-5	TRBJ2-4	17	NA	TGTGCTAGTGGTTTTCCCTTCGGGGATGGGGCCAAAAACATTCAGTACTTC	CASGFPFGDGAKNIQYF
few	TRBV6-5	TRBJ2-5	15	NA	TGTGCCAGCAGTTACTCGGGAGCTTGGAGGGAGACCCAGTACTTC	CASSYSGAWRETQYF
many	TRBV10-3	TRBJ2-3	15	NA	TGTGCCATCAGTGAGTCGGGGCAGCCCGGAGATACGCAGTATTTT	CAISESGQPGDTQYF
few	TRBV6-2/TRBV6-3	TRBJ2-3	13	NA	TGTGCCAGCAGGTCTAGGAGCACAGATACGCAGTATTTT	CASRSRSTDTQYF
NA	TRBV5-6	TRBJ2-3	16	TRBD2	TGTGCCAGCAGCTTGGAAGCGGGAGGAGGCACAGATACGCAGTATTTT	CASSLEAGGGTDTQYF
NA	TRBV4-1	TRBJ1-6	16	TRBD1	TGCGCCAGCAGCCAATTCGACAGGGCCCGAAATTCACCCCTCCACTTT	CASSQFDRARNSPLHF
once	TRBV6-5	TRBJ2-5	11	NA	TGTGCCAGCACCCTAACGGGGACCCAGTACTTC	CASTLTGTQYF
NA	TRBV5-5	TRBJ2-2	13	NA	TGTGCCAGCAGCTTGCACAGGGTGGGGGAGCTGTTTTTT	CASSLHRVGELFF
NA	TRBV20-1	TRBJ2-1	16	TRBD2	TGCAGTGCTAGAGGCCCCCTCACGGGAGGCCCAAATGAGCAGTTCTTC	CSARGPLTGGPNEQFF
few	TRBV25-1	TRBJ2-2	16	NA	TGTGCCAGCAGTGACTTACGTGACGGGAACGCCGGGGAGCTGTTTTTT	CASSDLRDGNAGELFF
few	TRBV28	TRBJ1-6	13	NA	TGTGCCAGCAGTCCCCAGCCAAATTCACCCCTCCACTTT	CASSPQPNSPLHF
few	TRBV20-1	TRBJ2-5	14	TRBD1	TGCAGTGCTAGTCCAGGGGGCCCAGAAGAGACCCAGTACTTC	CSASPGGPEETQYF
NA	TRBV29-1	TRBJ1-2	13	NA	TGCAGCGTTGAAGCCACTATCGGGTATGGCTACACCTTC	CSVEATIGYGYTF
NA	TRBV5-5	TRBJ2-3	19	TRBD2	TGTGCCAGCAGCTCTCGACTAGCGGGAGTGGGAGATAACACAGATACGCAGTATTTT	CASSSRLAGVGDNTDTQYF
few	TRBV15	TRBJ2-4	17	TRBD1	TGTGCCACCACCCTGGGTGGACAGGGCCTAGCCAAAAACATTCAGTACTTC	CATTLGGQGLAKNIQYF
NA	TRBV5-5	TRBJ2-7	16	NA	TGTGCCAGCAGCAAGACTCCGGCACGAGACCCCTACGAGCAGTACTTC	CASSKTPARDPYEQYF